The clone carrying this T cell receptor (beta chain) was observed a handful of times. Antigen: not known. This record belongs to a study of regulatory T cells in long-lasting Graves disease. Libraries of TCR beta came from iRepertoire HTBI primers plus Arm-PCR of CDR3 regions. Each CDR3 protein is one row after TCRdb ran MiXCR on the multiplex PCR reads. Of about 660,000 distinct CDR3 sequences in the sample, 25% to 35% were seen once. After removal of 2 bases from V and 4 bases from J, the junction contained 6 bases not matched to a gene. The CDR3 contains 16 residues. Study-wide results and limits: Results may be inaccurate due to the small sample size. Among persistent patients, a larger number of public clonotypes were shared (approximately 3,000) than among newly diagnosed patients (about 1,000). Under persistent disease, TRBV28, TRBJ1-2 and TRBJ2-5 were used preferentially.

Time point here: persistent/refractory GD, antithyroid drugs over 5 years with positive TRAb. RNA extracted from PBMCs served as the sequencing template. The chain combines TRBV12-3 or TRBV12-4 with TRBJ2-7, with 12 nucleotides matching TRBD1. The sequencing used peripheral blood mononuclear cells (PBMCs), collected when the disease was refractory, from a patient treated with antithyroid drugs. The origin of this receptor is a female donor with Graves disease. The CDR3 nucleotides are TGTGCCAGCAGTTTATTGGGACAGGGGGCAGGGTACGAGCAGTACTTC. Protein product: CASSLLGQGAGYEQYF.